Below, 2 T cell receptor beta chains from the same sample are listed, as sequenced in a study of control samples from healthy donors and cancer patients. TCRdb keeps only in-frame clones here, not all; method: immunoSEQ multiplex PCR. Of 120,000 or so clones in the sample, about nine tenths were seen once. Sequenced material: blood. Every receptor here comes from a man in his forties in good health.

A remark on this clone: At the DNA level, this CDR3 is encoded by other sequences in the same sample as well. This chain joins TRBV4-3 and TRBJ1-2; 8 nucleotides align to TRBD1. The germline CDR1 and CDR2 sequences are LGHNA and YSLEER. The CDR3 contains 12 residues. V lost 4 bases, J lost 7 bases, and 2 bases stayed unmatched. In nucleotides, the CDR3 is TGCGCCAGCAGCCCCGACAGGGGTGGCTACACCTTC. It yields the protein CASSPDRGGYTF.

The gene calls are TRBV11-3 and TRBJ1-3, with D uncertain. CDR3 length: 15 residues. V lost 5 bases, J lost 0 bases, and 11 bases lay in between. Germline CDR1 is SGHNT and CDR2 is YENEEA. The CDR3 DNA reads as TGTGCCAGCAGCACGACAAGTAGCTCTGGAAACACCATATATTTT. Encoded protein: CASSTTSSSGNTIYF. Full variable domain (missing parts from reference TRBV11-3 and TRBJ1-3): EAGVVQSPRYKIIEKKQPVAFWCNPISGHNTLYWYLQNLGQGPELLIRYENEEAVDDSQLPKDRFSAERLKGVDSTLKIQPAELGDSAVYLCASSTTSSSGNTIYFGEGSWLTVV.